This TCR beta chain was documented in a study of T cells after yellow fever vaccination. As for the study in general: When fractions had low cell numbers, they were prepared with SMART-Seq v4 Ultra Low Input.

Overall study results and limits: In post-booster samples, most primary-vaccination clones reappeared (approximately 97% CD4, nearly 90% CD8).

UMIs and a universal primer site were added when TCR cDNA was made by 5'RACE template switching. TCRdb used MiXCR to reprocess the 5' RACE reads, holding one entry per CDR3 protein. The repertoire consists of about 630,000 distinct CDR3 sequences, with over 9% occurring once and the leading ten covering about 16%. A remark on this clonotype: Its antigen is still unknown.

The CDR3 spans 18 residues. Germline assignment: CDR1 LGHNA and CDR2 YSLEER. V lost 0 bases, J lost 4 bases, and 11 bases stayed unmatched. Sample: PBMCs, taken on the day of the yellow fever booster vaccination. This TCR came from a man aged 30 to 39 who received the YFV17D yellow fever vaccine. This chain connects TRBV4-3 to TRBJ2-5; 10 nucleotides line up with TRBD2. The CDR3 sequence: CASSQDSLIAGGTETQYF. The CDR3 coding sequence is TGCGCCAGCAGCCAAGATTCCCTGATAGCGGGAGGAACAGAGACCCAGTACTTC.